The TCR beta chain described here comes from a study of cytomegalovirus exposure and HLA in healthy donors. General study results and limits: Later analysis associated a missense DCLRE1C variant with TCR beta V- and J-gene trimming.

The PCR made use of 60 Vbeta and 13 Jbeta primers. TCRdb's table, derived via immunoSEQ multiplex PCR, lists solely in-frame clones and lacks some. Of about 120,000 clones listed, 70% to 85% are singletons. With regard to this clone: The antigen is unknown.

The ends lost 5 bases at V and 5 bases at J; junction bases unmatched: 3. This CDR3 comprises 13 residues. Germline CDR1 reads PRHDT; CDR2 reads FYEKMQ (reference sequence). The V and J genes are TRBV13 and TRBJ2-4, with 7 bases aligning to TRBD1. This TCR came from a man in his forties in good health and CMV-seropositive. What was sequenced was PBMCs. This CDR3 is CASSITGENIQYF. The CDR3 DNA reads TGTGCCAGCAGCATAACAGGGGAAAACATTCAGTACTTC. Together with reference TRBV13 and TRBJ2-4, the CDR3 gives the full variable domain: AAGVIQSPRHLIKEKRETATLKCYPIPRHDTVYWYQQGPGQDPQFLISFYEKMQSDKGSIPDRFSAQQFSDYHSELNMSSLELGDSALYFCASSITGENIQYFGAGTRLSVL.